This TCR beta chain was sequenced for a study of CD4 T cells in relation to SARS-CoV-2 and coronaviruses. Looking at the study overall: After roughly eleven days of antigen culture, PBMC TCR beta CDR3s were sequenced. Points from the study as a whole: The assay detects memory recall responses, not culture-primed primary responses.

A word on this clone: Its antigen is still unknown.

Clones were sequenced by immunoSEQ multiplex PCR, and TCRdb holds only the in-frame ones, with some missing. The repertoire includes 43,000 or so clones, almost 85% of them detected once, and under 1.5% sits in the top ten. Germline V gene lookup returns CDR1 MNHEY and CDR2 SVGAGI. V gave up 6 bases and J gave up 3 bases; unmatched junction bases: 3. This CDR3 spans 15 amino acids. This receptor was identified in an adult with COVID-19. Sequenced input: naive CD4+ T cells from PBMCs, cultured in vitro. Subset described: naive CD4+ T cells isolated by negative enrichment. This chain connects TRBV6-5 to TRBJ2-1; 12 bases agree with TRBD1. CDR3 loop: CASRGTGGFYNEQFF. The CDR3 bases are TGTGCCAGCAGAGGGACAGGGGGCTTCTACAATGAGCAGTTCTTC.